This TCR beta chain was captured in a study of vaccination effects on CD4 cells after COVID-19. About the research overall: Two doses of BNT162b2 or mRNA-1273 vaccine were administered to participants.

Regarding this clone: Its cognate antigen is unknown.

Sequencing used immunoSEQ multiplex PCR; TCRdb keeps in-frame clones, though not all of them. The sample has roughly 15,000 clones; 76% are singletons. Germline CDR1 reads MDHEN; CDR2 reads SYDVKM. The V gene end was trimmed by 6 bases and the J gene end by 8 bases; junction bases not matched to a gene: 12. The CDR3 contains 14 residues. Antigen-specific CD4+ T cells were expanded with viral peptide pools in the ViraFEST assay before sequencing. Scientists isolated CD4+ T cells after a roughly nine-day culture period ended. They grew roughly 2 million PBMC in each well, adding approximately 10 IU/ml IL-2 and 10 ug/ml peptides. IL-2 medium was substituted for half the medium on days 3 and 7.

The origin of this receptor is a human donor who received a COVID-19 vaccine. The rearrangement uses TRBV28 and TRBJ1-2; 7 bases fit TRBD1. This sample comprised CD4+ T cells from PBMCs cultured with HCoV-229E spike peptides, obtained before COVID-19 vaccination. CDR3 nucleotides: TGTGCCAGCAGCTCTACGGGACAGTCTAGGGGCTACACCTTC. It is translated as CASSSTGQSRGYTF.